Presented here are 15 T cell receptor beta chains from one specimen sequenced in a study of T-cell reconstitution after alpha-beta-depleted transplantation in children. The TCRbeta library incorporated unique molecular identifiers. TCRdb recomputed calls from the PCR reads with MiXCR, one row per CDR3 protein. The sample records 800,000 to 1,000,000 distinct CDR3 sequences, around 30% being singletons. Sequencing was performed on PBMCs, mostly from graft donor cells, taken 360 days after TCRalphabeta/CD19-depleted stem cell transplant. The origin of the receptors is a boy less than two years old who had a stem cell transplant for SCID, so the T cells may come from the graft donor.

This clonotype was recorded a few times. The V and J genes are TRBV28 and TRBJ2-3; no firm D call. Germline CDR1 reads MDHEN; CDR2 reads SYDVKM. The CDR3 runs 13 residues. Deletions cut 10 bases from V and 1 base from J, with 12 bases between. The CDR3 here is CATLGLGTDTQYF. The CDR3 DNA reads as TGTGCCACCCTCGGATTAGGCACAGATACGCAGTATTTT.

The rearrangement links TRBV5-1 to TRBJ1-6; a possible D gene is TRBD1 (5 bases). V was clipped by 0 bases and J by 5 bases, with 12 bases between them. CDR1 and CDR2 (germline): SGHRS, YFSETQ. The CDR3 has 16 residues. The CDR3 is CASSLGQGLNNSPLHF. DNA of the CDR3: TGCGCCAGCAGCTTGGGGCAGGGCCTTAATAATTCACCCCTCCACTTT.

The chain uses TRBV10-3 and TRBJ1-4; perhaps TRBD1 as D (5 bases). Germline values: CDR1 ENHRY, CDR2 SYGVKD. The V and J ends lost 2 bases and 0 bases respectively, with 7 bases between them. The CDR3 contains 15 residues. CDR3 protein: CAISEGTATNEKLFF. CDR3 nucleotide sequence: TGTGCCATCAGTGAGGGGACCGCAACTAATGAAAAACTGTTTTTT.

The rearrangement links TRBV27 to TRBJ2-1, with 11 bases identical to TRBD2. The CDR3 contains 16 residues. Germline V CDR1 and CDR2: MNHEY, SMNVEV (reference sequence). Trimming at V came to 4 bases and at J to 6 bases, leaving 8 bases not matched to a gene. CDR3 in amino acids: CASSYRIAGGSNEQFF. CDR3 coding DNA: TGTGCCAGCAGTTACCGAATAGCGGGGGGGTCCAATGAGCAGTTCTTC.

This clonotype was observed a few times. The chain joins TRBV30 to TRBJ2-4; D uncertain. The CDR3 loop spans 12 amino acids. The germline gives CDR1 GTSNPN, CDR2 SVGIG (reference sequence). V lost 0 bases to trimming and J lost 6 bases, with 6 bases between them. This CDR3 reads CAWSVGGNIQYF. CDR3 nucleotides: TGTGCCTGGAGTGTGGGCGGAAACATTCAGTACTTC.

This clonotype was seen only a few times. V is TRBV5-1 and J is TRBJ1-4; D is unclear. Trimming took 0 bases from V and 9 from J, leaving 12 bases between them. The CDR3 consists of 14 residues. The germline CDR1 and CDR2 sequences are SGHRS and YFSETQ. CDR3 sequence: CASSLERDGKKLFF. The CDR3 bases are TGCGCCAGCAGCTTGGAGCGGGATGGGAAAAAACTGTTTTTT.

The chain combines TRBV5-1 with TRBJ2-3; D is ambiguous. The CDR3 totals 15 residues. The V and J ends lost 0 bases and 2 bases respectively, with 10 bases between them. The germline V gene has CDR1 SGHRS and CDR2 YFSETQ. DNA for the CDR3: TGCGCCAGCAGCTTGGGACCGGTCAACACAGATACGCAGTATTTT. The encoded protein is CASSLGPVNTDTQYF.

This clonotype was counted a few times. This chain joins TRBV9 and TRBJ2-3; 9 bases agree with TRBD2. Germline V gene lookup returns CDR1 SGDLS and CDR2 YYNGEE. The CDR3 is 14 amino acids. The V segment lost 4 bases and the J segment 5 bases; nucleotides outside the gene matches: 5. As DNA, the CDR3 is TGTGCCAGCAGCCTCGGACTAGCGAAAGATACGCAGTATTTT. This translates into CASSLGLAKDTQYF.

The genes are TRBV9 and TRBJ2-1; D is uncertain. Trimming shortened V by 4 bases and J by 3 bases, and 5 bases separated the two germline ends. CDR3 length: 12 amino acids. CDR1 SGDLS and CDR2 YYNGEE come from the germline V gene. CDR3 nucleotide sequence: TGTGCCAGCAGCACCGGCTACAATGAGCAGTTCTTC. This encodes CASSTGYNEQFF.

CDR3 nucleotide sequence: TGTGCCAGCAGCCGGATAGGGGGGGAGCTGTTTTTT. Its translation is CASSRIGGELFF. The chain links TRBV9 to TRBJ2-2; no firm D call. Trimming left V 4 bases short and J 8 bases short, with 9 bases between. Germline assignment: CDR1 SGDLS and CDR2 YYNGEE. The CDR3 is 12 amino acids.

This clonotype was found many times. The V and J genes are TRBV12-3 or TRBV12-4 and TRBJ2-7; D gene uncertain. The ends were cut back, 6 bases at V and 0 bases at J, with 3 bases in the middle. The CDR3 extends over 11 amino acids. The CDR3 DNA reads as TGTGCCAGCAGCTTCTCCTACGAGCAGTACTTC. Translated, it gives CASSFSYEQYF.

CDR3 coding DNA: TGCAGTGCTAGAGGGGGGGGAACGGGGGGCGGCAATGAGCAGTTCTTC. Translated, it gives CSARGGGTGGGNEQFF. The chain employs TRBV20-1 and TRBJ2-1; D is perhaps TRBD2 (7 bases). From germline, CDR1 is DFQATT and CDR2 SNEGSKA (reference sequence). This CDR3 comprises 16 residues. V was cut by 1 base and J by 6 bases, with 19 bases left in between.

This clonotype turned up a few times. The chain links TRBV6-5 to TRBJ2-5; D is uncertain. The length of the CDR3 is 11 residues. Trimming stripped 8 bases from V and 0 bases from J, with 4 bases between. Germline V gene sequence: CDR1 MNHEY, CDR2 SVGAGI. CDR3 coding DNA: TGTGCCAGCGGGTACCAAGAGACCCAGTACTTC. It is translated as CASGYQETQYF.

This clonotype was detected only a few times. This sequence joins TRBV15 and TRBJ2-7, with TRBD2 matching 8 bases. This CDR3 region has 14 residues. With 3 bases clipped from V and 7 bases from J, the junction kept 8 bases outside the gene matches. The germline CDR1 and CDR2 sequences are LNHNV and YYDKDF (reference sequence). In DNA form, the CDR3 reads TGTGCCACCAGCAGGGACCGACTAGCGTGGGAGCAGTACTTC. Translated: CATSRDRLAWEQYF.

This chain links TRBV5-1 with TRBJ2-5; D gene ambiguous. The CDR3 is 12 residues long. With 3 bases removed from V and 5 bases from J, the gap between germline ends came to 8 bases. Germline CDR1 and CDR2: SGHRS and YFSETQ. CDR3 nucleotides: TGCGCCAGCAGCTACCAGAAGGAGACCCAGTACTTC. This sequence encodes CASSYQKETQYF. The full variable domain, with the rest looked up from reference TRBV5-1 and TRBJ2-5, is KAGVTQTPRYLIKTRGQQVTLSCSPISGHRSVSWYQQTPGQGLQFLFEYFSETQRNKGNFPGRFSGRQFSNSRSEMNVSTLELGDSALYLCASSYQKETQYFGPGTRLLVL.